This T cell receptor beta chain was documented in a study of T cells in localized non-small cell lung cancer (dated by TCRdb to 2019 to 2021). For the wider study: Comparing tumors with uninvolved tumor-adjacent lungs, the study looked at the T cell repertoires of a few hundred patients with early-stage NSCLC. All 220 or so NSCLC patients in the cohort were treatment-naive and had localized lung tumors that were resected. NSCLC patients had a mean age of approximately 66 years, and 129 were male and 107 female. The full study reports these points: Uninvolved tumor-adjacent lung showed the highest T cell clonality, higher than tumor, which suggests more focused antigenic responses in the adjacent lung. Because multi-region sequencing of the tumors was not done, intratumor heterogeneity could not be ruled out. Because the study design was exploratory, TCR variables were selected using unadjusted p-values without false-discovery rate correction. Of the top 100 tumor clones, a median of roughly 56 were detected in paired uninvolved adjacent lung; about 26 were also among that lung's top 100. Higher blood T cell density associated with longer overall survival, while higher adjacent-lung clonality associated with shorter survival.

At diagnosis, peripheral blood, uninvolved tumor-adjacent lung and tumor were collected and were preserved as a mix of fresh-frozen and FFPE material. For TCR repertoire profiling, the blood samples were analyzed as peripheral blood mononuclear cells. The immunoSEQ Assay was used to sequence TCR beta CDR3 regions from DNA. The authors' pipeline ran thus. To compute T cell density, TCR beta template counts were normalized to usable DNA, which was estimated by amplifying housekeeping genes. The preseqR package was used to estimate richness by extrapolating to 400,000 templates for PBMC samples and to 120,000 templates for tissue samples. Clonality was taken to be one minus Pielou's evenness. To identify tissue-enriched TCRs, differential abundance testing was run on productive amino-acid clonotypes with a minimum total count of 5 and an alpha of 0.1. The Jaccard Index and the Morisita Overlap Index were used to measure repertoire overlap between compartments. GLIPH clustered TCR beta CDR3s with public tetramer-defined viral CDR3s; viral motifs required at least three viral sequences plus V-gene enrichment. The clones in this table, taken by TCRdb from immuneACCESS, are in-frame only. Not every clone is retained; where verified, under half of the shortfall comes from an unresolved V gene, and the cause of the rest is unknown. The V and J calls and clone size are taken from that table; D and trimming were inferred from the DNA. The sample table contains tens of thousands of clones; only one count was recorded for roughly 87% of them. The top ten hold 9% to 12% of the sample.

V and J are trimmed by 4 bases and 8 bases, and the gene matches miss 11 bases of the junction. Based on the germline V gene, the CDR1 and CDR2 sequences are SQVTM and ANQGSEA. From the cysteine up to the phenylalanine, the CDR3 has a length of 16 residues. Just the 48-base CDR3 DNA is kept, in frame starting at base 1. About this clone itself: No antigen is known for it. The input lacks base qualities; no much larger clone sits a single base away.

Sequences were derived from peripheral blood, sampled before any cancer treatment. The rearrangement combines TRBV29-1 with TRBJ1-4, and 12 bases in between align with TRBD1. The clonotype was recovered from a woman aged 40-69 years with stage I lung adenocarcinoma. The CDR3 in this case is CSVGGTGGGFGEKLFF. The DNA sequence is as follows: TGCAGCGTTGGGGGGACAGGGGGCGGTTTTGGAGAAAAACTGTTTTTT.